This is a list of T cell receptor beta chains from one sample in a study of blood T cell repertoires in COVID-19. Some clones are missing from TCRdb's copy, which holds only in-frame ones; the method was immunoSEQ multiplex PCR. The sample shows a few hundred thousand clones, about 86% of them seen only once. Sequenced input: PBMCs or T cells enriched from blood (not recorded which). The receptors derive from a man aged 25-40 years with acute COVID-19. Both conserved end residues are part of each CDR3. D genes are given only for firm matches. For some rows the clone size is stated as once, few or many, or as a class when expanded; others skip it.

TRBJ1-4	TRBV5-8	few	NA	TGTGCCAGCAGATATAACCGGGTTTCGTCGGAAAAACTGTTTTTT	CASRYNRVSSEKLFF
TRBJ1-3	TRBV29-1	once	NA	TGCAGCGTTGAGAGCGGGGCTGGAAACACCATATATTTT	CSVESGAGNTIYF
TRBJ1-1	TRBV3-1/TRBV3-2	NA	NA	TGTGCCAGTTCACGAGGAGGGTTAGGCACTGAAGCTTTCTTT	CASSRGGLGTEAFF
TRBJ1-1	TRBV7-2	NA	TRBD1	TGTGCCAGCAGCTTGGCAGGGGGAGTTGGTGGCACTGAAGCTTTCTTT	CASSLAGGVGGTEAFF
TRBJ2-3	TRBV6-4	few	NA	TGTGCCAGCAGTGACGTGGGGGGAAGCACAGATACGCAGTATTTT	CASSDVGGSTDTQYF
TRBJ2-3	TRBV24-1	NA	NA	TGTGCCACCAGTGACTTGGGCGGGGATACGCAGTATTTT	CATSDLGGDTQYF
TRBJ2-1	TRBV24-1	NA	NA	TGTGCCACCAGTGATTTCCTCCTAGAATTCGACAATGAGCAGTTCTTC	CATSDFLLEFDNEQFF
TRBJ1-4	TRBV29-1	NA	NA	TGCAGCGTTCATGGGACTGATGAAAAACTGTTTTTT	CSVHGTDEKLFF
TRBJ1-5	TRBV29-1	few	TRBD1	TGCAGCGTTGCAGGGGGTGTCGGGCAGCCCCAGCATTTT	CSVAGGVGQPQHF
TRBJ2-5	TRBV4-2	NA	NA	TGTGCCAGCAGCCCTGGGAGAGCGGGCCAAGAGACCCAGTACTTC	CASSPGRAGQETQYF
TRBJ2-2	TRBV7-6	NA	NA	TGTGCCAGCAGCGCAGCGGAGCTGCGAAACACCGGGGAGCTGTTTTTT	CASSAAELRNTGELFF
TRBJ1-3	TRBV12-3/TRBV12-4	NA	NA	TGTGCCAGCAGTTTTAGTGGAAACACCATATATTTT	CASSFSGNTIYF
TRBJ1-2	TRBV27	NA	TRBD1	TGTGCCAGCAGTTCTCTACCGGGACAGGGGAACTATGGCTACACCTTC	CASSSLPGQGNYGYTF
TRBJ1-3	TRBV19	NA	NA	TGTGCCAGTAGTCAGGTCATCTCTGGAAACACCATATATTTT	CASSQVISGNTIYF
TRBJ2-5	TRBV19	NA	NA	TGTGCCAGTAGTATGGCCAGGGCGGAGACCCAGTACTTC	CASSMARAETQYF
TRBJ1-4	TRBV2	few	NA	TGTGCCAGCAGTGAAGGGGGCAGGAGGGAGGAAAAACTGTTTTTT	CASSEGGRREEKLFF
TRBJ1-1	TRBV7-8	NA	NA	TGTGCCAGCAGCTGGGGCCCGGACGCGACCACTGAAGCTTTCTTT	CASSWGPDATTEAFF
TRBJ2-5	TRBV11-3	NA	NA	TGTGCAAGCCATAGGGCGGGCGAGACCCAGTACTTC	CASHRAGETQYF
TRBJ1-2	TRBV6-5	NA	NA	TGTGCCAGCAGTTTATTCCGACAGGCCGGGGGGTCTGGCTACACCTTC	CASSLFRQAGGSGYTF
TRBJ1-3	TRBV7-2	NA	TRBD1	TGTGCCAGCAGCTTAGAGAGGGGGCTTGGAAACACCATATATTTT	CASSLERGLGNTIYF
TRBJ1-1	TRBV30	NA	NA	TGTGCCTGGAACCTGGGGGGGGACACTGAAGCTTTCTTT	CAWNLGGDTEAFF